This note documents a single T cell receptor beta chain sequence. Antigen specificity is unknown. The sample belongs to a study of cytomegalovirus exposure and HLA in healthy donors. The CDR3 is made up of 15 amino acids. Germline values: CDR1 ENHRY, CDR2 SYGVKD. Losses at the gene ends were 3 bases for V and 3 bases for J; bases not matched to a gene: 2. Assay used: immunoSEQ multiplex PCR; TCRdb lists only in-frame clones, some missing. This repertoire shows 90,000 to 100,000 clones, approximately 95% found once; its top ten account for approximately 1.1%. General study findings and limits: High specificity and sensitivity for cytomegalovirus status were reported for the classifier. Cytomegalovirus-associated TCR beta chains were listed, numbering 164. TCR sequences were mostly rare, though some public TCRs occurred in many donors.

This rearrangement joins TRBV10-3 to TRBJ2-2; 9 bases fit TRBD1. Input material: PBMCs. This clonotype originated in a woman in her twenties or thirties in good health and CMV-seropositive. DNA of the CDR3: TGTGCCATCAGTGAAGGGACAGGGTACACCGGGGAGCTGTTTTTT. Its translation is CAISEGTGYTGELFF.